These 5 T cell receptor beta chains share one sample of origin, sequenced in a study of CD8+ T cells in alopecia areata. The sample's treatment: oral pan-JAK inhibitor, 5-10 mg twice daily. As the sequencing template, cDNA was produced by extracting RNA and reverse transcribing it. Sequenced by immunoSEQ multiplex PCR; TCRdb stores in-frame clones only, minus some. Found here are a few hundred thousand clones, approximately 72% of them singletons; the top ten hold 0.95% to 1.5%. Specimen: CD4+ T cells sorted from blood, collected around week 42, from a patient treated with tofacitinib. All receptors derive from a human donor with alopecia areata.

The chain carries TRBV7-3 and TRBJ2-1; 9 nucleotides match TRBD2. Germline CDR1 is SGHTA and CDR2 is FQGTGA. The CDR3 length is 15 residues. The V gene end was trimmed by 2 bases and the J gene end by 6 bases; junction bases not matched to a gene: 5. CDR3 amino acids: CASSLERGDRNEQFF. CDR3 nucleotides: TGTGCCAGCAGCTTAGAGCGGGGGGATCGCAATGAGCAGTTCTTC.

This sequence joins TRBV29-1 and TRBJ2-7, with D unclear. Per the germline V gene, CDR1 is SQVTM and CDR2 is ANQGSEA. The CDR3 loop spans 12 amino acids. V was shortened by 4 bases and J by 3 bases, with 10 bases between the two germline ends. The CDR3 reads CSVGGPRYEQYF. Here the CDR3 DNA reads TGCAGCGTTGGGGGTCCTCGCTACGAGCAGTACTTC.

This chain joins TRBV5-1 and TRBJ1-4, with D perhaps TRBD1 (5 bases). The ends were cut back, 4 bases at V and 0 bases at J, with 7 bases in the middle. Germline V lookup: CDR1 SGHRS, CDR2 YFSETQ. CDR3 length equals 14 residues. In DNA form, the CDR3 reads TGCGCCAGCAGCCAACAGGCAACTAATGAAAAACTGTTTTTT. Protein sequence: CASSQQATNEKLFF. Looking up the rest from reference TRBV5-1 and TRBJ1-4 gives the full variable domain: KAGVTQTPRYLIKTRGQQVTLSCSPISGHRSVSWYQQTPGQGLQFLFEYFSETQRNKGNFPGRFSGRQFSNSRSEMNVSTLELGDSALYLCASSQQATNEKLFFGSGTQLSVL.

J is TRBJ1-1 and V is TRBV30; D unresolved. This CDR3 has 12 amino acids. Looked up from germline, CDR1 is GTSNPN and CDR2 is SVGIG (reference sequence). The V gene lost 4 bases and the J gene lost 7 bases, with 13 bases spanning the gap. The CDR3 DNA reads as TGTGCCTGGAAGATTTCGTCCCTTGAAGCTTTCTTT. Residues: CAWKISSLEAFF.

The chain recombines TRBV12-5 with TRBJ2-6; 7 bases match TRBD1. Germline CDR1 and CDR2: LGHNT and FRNRAP. This CDR3 comprises 16 residues. The trim removed 2 bases at V and 2 bases at J, leaving 3 bases unmatched. CDR3 nucleotide sequence: TGTGCTAGTGGTTTGAACAGGGGCCCTGGGGCCAACGTCCTGACTTTC. Translating gives CASGLNRGPGANVLTF. Full variable domain (remainder filled in from reference TRBV12-5 and TRBJ2-6): DARVTQTPRHKVTEMGQEVTMRCQPILGHNTVFWYRQTMMQGLELLAYFRNRAPLDDSGMPKDRFSAEMPDATLATLKIQPSEPRDSAVYFCASGLNRGPGANVLTFGAGSRLTVL.